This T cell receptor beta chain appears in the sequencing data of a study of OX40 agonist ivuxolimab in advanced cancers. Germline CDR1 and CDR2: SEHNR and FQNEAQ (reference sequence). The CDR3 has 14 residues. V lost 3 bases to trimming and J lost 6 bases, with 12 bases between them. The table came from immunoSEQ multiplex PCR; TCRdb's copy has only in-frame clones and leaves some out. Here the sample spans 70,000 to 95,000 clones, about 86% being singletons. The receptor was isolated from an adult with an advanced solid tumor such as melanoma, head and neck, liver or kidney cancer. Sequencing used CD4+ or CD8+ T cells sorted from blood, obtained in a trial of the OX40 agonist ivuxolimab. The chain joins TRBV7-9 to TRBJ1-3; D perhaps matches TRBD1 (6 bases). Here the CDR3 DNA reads TGTGCCAGCAGCTTCTCACAGGGTTCAAACACCATATATTTT. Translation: CASSFSQGSNTIYF.